This TCR beta chain originates from a study of regulatory T cells in long-lasting Graves disease. As for the study in general: Positive TSH receptor antibodies alongside over 5 years of antithyroid drugs were what marked Graves' disease as persistent.

In its sample, this clonotype was seen many times. Its antigen is as yet unknown. Notes on the study in general: With persistent disease, TRBV28, TRBJ1-2 and TRBJ2-5 were the favored segments. Graves' patients with persistent disease showed TCR diversity lower than patients newly diagnosed.

Time point noted: persistent/refractory GD, antithyroid drugs over 5 years with positive TRAb. Construction of the TCR library relied on RNA isolated from PBMCs. Germline lookup yields CDR1 SEHNR and CDR2 FQNEAQ (reference sequence). Trimming removed 4 bases from V and 1 base from J; junction bases left unmatched: 3. The CDR3 extends over 14 amino acids. Building the TCR beta libraries relied on iRepertoire HTBI primers, and CDR3 regions underwent Arm-PCR. One entry per CDR3 protein results from TCRdb running MiXCR on the multiplex PCR reads. The table includes about 470,000 distinct CDR3 sequences, around 20% detected once.

This sample comprised peripheral blood mononuclear cells (PBMCs), obtained when the disease was refractory, from a patient treated with antithyroid drugs. The TCR originated in a female donor with Graves disease. The chain links TRBV7-9 to TRBJ1-1; 7 nucleotides align to TRBD1. CDR3 region: CASSSTGENTEAFF. The DNA for the CDR3 is TGTGCCAGCAGCTCAACAGGGGAGAACACTGAAGCTTTCTTT.